This T cell receptor beta chain is drawn from a study of blood T cell repertoires in COVID-19. Whole-study context: T cells, B-cell-depleted T cells, or PBMCs supplied cDNA or gDNA.

TCRdb keeps only in-frame clones here, not all; method: immunoSEQ multiplex PCR. The table includes more than 95,000 clones, 88% detected once. Trimming took 3 bases from V and 6 from J, leaving 15 bases between them. There are 15 residues in the CDR3. Germline CDR1 is SGHRS and CDR2 is YFSETQ. This clone showed up just once. This receptor was identified in a woman older than 75 with acute or convalescent COVID-19. Sequenced input: peripheral blood. The chain employs TRBV5-1 and TRBJ2-2, with a tentative D call TRBD2 (7 bases). The CDR3 coding sequence is TGCGCCAGCAGCTCGACTCAAGGGGGGGCCGGGGAGCTGTTTTTT. Translated: CASSSTQGGAGELFF. The entire variable domain, with the rest obtained from reference TRBV5-1 and TRBJ2-2, is as follows: KAGVTQTPRYLIKTRGQQVTLSCSPISGHRSVSWYQQTPGQGLQFLFEYFSETQRNKGNFPGRFSGRQFSNSRSEMNVSTLELGDSALYLCASSSTQGGAGELFFGEGSRLTVL.